This T cell receptor beta chain is drawn from a study of shared clonotypes between healthy human individuals. Study background: The composition of the donors was two women and a few men aged 18 to 49. Whole-study results and caveats: Roughly 5% of naive CD4 clonotypes were shared across a few donors. Clonotypes which were not shared had lower generation probabilities than clonotypes that all four donors shared.

Clones were read by immunoSEQ multiplex PCR, and TCRdb kept only the in-frame ones, dropping some. The repertoire holds about 1 million clones, with around 82% as singletons. As for this clone: No antigen is known for it.

Germline lookup yields CDR1 MRHNA and CDR2 SNTAGT. The CDR3 loop spans 16 amino acids. Trimming removed 4 bases from V and 2 bases from J, with 17 bases in between. The specimen was memory CD4+ T cells from PBMCs. Subset in this sample: CD45RA-negative fraction. The chain has TRBV6-4 and TRBJ2-5; maybe TRBD2 (7 bases). The clonotype originates from a man aged 18 to 29 in good health. Some clones in this sample may be carry-over from other donors' samples. The CDR3 nucleotides are TGTGCCAGCAGTGGGGCGGGGGCAGATAAACAAGAGACCCAGTACTTC. Residues: CASSGAGADKQETQYF.